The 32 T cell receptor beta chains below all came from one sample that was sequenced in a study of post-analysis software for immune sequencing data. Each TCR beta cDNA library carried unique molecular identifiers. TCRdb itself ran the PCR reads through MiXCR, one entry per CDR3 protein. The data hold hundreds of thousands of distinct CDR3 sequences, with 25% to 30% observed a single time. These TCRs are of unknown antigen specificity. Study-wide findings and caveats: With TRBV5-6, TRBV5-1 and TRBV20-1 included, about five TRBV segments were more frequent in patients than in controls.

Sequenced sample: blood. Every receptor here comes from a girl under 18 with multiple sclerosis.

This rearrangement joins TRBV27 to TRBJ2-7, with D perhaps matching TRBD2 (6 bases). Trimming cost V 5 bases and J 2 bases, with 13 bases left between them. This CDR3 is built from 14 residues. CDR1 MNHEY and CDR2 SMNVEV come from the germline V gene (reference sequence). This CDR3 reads CASSPEGFPYEQYF. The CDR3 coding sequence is TGTGCCAGCAGTCCGGAGGGGTTCCCCTACGAGCAGTACTTC.

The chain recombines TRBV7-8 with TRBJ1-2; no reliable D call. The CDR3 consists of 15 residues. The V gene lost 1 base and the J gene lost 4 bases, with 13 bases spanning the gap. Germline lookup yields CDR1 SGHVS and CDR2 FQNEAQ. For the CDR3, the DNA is TGTGCCAGCAGCTTAGTGGGGAAGCTCCCCTATGGCTACACCTTC. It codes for CASSLVGKLPYGYTF.

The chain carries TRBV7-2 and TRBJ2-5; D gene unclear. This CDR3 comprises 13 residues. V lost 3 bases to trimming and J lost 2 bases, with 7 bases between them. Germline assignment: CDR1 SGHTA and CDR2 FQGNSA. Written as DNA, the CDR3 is TGTGCCAGCAGCTTTCAAGCGCAAGAGACCCAGTACTTC. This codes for CASSFQAQETQYF.

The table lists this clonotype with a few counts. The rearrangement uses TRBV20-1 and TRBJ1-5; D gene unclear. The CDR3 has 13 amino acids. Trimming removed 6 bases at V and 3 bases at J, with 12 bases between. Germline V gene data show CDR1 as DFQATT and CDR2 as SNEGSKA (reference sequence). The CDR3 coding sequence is TGCAGTGCCGAGCCCGCAGACAATCAGCCCCAGCATTTT. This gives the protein CSAEPADNQPQHF.

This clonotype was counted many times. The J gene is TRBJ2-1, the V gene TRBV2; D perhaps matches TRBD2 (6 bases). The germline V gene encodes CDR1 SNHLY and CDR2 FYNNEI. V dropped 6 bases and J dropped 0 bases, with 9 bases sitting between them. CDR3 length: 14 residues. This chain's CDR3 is CASRGDFSYNEQFF. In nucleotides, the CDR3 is TGTGCCAGCAGAGGGGACTTCTCCTACAATGAGCAGTTCTTC.

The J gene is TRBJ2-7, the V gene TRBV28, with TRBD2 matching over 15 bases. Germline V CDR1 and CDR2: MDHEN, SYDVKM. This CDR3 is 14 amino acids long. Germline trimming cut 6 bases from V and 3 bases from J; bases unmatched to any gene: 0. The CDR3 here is CASRGLAGGYEQYF. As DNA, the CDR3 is TGTGCCAGCAGGGGACTAGCGGGAGGCTACGAGCAGTACTTC.

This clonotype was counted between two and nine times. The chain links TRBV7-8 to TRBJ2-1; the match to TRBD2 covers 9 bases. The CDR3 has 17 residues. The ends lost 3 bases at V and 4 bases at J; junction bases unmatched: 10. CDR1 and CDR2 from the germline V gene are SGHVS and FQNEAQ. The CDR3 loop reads CASSFSPGLAPYNEQFF. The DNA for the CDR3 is TGTGCCAGCAGCTTCTCTCCGGGACTAGCACCTTACAATGAGCAGTTCTTC. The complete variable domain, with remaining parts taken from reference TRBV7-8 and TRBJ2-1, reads GAGVSQSPRYKVAKRGQDVALRCDPISGHVSLFWYQQALGQGPEFLTYFQNEAQLDKSGLPSDRFFAERPEGSVSTLKIQRTQQEDSAVYLCASSFSPGLAPYNEQFFGPGTRLTVL.

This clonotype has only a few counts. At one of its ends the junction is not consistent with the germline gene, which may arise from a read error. CDR3 region: CAISDLGTVGSPPHF. CDR3 nucleotide sequence: TGTGCCATCAGTGACCTAGGGACAGTGGGATCACCCCCCCACTTT. The chain carries TRBV10-3 and TRBJ1-6; 7 bases line up with TRBD1. The CDR3 sequence is 15 residues long. Germline CDR1 is ENHRY and CDR2 is SYGVKD.

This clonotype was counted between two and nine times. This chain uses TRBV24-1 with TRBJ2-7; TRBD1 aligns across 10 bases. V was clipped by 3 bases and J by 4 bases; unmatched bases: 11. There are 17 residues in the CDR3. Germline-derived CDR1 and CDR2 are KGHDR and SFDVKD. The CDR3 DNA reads TGTGCCACCAGTGATACTCGGGACAGGGGATTGTTGTACGAGCAGTACTTC. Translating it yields CATSDTRDRGLLYEQYF.

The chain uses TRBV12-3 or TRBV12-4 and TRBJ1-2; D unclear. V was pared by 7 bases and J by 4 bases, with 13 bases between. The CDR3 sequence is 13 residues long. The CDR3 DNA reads TGTGCCAGCAAAATGGACCTTAGCTATGGCTACACCTTC. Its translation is CASKMDLSYGYTF.

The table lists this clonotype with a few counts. CDR3 in DNA: TGCGCCAGCAGCTTTATAGCGGGGACCTCCTACAATGAGCAGTTCTTC. It codes for CASSFIAGTSYNEQFF. V and J are TRBV5-1 and TRBJ2-1, with TRBD2 matching 8 bases. This CDR3 comprises 16 residues. Germline V gene sequence: CDR1 SGHRS, CDR2 YFSETQ. Trimming cost V 2 bases and J 0 bases; bases outside gene matches: 4.

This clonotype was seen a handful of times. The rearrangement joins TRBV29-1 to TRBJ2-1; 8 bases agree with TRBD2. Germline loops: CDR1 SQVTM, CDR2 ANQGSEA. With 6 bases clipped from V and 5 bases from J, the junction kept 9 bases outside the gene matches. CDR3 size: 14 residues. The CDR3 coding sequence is TGCAGCGTGATCCCGGGACTAGGGAACAATGAGCAGTTCTTC. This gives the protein CSVIPGLGNNEQFF.

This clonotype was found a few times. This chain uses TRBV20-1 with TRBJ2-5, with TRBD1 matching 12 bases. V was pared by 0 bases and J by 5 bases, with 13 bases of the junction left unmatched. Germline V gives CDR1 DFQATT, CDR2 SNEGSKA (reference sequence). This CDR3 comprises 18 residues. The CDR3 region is CSARDLGTGGMKWETQYF. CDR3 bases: TGCAGTGCTAGAGATCTTGGGACAGGGGGCATGAAATGGGAGACCCAGTACTTC.

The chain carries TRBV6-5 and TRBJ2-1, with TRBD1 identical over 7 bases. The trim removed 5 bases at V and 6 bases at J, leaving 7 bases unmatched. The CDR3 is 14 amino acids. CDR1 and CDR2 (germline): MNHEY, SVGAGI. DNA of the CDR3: TGTGCCAGCAGTGTAGGACAGGCTATCAATGAGCAGTTCTTC. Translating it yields CASSVGQAINEQFF.

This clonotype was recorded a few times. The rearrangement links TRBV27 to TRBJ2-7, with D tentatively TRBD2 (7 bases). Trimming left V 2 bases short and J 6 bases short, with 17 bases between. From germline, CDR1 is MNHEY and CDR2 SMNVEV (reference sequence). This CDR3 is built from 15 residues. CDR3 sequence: CASSLSAGARAEQYF. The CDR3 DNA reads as TGTGCCAGCAGTTTAAGCGCGGGGGCGCGTGCCGAGCAGTACTTC.

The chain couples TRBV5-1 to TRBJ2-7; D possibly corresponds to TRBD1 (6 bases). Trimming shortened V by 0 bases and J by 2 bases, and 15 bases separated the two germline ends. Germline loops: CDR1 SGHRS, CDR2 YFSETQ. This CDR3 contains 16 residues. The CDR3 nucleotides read TGCGCCAGCAGCTTGGGCAGGGGTATCCGAGCCTACGAGCAGTACTTC. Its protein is CASSLGRGIRAYEQYF. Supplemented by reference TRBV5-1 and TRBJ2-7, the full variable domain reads KAGVTQTPRYLIKTRGQQVTLSCSPISGHRSVSWYQQTPGQGLQFLFEYFSETQRNKGNFPGRFSGRQFSNSRSEMNVSTLELGDSALYLCASSLGRGIRAYEQYFGPGTRLTVT.

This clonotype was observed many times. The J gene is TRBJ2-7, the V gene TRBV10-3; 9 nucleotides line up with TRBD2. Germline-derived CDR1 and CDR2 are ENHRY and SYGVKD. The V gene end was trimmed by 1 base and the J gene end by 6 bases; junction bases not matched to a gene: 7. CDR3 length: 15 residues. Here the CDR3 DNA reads TGTGCCATCAGTGAGTTTAGCGGGAGTGCTCGCGAGCAGTACTTC. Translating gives CAISEFSGSAREQYF.

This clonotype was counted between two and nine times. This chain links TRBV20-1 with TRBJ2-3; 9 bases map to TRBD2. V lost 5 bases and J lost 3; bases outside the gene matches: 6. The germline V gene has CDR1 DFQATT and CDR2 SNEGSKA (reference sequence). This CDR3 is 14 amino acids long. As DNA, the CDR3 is TGCAGTGCTGGCCTAGCGGGGTTGACAGATACGCAGTATTTT. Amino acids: CSAGLAGLTDTQYF.

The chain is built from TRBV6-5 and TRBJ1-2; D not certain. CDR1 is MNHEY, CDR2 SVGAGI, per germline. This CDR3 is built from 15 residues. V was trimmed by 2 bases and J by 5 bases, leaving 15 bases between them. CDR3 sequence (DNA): TGTGCCAGCAGTTACGCTGGGCCGGGGTGTTATGGCTACACCTTC. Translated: CASSYAGPGCYGYTF.

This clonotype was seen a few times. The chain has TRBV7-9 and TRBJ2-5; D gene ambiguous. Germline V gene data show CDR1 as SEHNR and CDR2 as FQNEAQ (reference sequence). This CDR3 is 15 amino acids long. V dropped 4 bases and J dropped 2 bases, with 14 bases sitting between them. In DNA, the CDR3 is TGTGCCAGCAGCTCTGCTAATAAAGAACAAGAGACCCAGTACTTC. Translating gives CASSSANKEQETQYF.

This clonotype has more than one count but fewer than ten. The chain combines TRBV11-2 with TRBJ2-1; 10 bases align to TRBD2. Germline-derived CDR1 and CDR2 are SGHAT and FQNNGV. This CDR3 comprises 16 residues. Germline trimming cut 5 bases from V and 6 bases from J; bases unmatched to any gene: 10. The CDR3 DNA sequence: TGTGCCAGCAGCCCGACTAGCGGGTGGGGCGGCAATGAGCAGTTCTTC. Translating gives CASSPTSGWGGNEQFF.

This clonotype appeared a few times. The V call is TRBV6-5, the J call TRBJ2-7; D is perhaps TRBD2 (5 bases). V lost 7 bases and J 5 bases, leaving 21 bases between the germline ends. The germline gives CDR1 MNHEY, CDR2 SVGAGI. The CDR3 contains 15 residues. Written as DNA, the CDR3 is TGTGCCAGCATTCAAGACGGACTGCGCCGGAACGAGCAGTACTTC. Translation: CASIQDGLRRNEQYF.

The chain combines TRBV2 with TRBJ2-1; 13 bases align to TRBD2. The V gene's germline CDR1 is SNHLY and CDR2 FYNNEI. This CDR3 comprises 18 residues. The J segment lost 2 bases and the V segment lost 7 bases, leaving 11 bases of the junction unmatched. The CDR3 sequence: CASTRLAGGGWPYNEQFF. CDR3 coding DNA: TGTGCCAGCACACGACTAGCGGGAGGAGGGTGGCCCTACAATGAGCAGTTCTTC.

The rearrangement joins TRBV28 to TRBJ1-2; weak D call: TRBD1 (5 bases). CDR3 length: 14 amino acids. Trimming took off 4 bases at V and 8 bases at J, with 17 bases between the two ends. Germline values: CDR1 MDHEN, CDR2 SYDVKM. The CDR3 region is CASSSLWAGGGYTF. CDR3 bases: TGTGCCAGCAGTTCCCTTTGGGCGGGGGGGGGCTACACCTTC.

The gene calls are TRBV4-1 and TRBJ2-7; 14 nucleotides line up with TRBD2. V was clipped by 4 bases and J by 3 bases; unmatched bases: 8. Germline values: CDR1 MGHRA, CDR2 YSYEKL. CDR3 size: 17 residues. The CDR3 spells CASSLGTSGRGGYEQYF. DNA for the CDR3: TGCGCCAGCAGCCTCGGGACTAGCGGGAGAGGAGGCTACGAGCAGTACTTC.

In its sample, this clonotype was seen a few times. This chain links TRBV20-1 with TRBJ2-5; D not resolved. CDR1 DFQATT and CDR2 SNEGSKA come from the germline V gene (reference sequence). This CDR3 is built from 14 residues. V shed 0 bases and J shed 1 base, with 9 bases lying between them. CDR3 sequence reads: CSARDPATQETQYF. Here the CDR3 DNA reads TGCAGTGCTAGAGATCCGGCTACCCAAGAGACCCAGTACTTC.

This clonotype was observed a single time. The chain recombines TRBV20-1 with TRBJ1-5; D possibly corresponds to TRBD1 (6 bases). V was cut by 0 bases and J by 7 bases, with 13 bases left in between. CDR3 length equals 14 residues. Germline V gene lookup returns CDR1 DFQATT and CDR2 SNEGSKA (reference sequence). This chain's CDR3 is CSAREGAGVQPQHF. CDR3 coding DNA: TGCAGTGCTAGAGAGGGGGCGGGGGTCCAGCCCCAGCATTTT.

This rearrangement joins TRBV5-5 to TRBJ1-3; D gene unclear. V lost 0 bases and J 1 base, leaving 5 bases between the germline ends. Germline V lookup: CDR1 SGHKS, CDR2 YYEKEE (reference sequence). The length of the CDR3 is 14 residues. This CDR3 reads CASSLGQSGNTIYF. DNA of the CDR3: TGTGCCAGCAGCTTGGGACAATCTGGAAACACCATATATTTT.

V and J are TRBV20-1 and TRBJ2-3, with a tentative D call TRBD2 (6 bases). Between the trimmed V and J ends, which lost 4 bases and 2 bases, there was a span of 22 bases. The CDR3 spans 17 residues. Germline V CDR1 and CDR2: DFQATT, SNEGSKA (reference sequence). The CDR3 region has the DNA TGCAGTGCTACTTCCCCACGCGGGACCCACCCCACAGATACGCAGTATTTT. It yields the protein CSATSPRGTHPTDTQYF.

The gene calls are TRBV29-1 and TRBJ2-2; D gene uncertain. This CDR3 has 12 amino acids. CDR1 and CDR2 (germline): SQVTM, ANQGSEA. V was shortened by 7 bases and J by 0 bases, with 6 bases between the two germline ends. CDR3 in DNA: TGCAGCGCCGAGGCGAACACCGGGGAGCTGTTTTTT. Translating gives CSAEANTGELFF.

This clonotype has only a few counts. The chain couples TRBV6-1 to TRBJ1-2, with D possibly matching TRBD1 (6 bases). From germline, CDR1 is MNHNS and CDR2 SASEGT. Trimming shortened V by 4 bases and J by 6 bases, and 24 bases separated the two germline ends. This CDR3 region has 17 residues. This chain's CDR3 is CASSVEAPTYRAHGYTF. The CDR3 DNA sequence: TGTGCCAGCAGTGTAGAGGCTCCCACCTACAGGGCCCATGGCTACACCTTC.

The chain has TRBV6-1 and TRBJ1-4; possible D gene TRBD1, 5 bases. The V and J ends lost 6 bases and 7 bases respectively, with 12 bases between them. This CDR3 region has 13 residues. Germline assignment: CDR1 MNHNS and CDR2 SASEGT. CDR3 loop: CASRHGASEKLFF. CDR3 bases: TGTGCCAGCAGACACGGGGCAAGTGAAAAACTGTTTTTT.